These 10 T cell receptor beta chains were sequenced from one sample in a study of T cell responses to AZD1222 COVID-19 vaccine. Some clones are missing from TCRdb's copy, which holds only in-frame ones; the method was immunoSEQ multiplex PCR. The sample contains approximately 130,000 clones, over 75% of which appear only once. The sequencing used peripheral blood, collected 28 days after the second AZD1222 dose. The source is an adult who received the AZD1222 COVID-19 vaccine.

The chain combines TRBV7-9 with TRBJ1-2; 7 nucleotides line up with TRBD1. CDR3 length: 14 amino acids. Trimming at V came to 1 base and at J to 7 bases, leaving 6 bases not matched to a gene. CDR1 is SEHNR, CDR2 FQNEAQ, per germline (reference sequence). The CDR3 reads CASSLEQGYGGYTF. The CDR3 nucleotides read TGTGCCAGCAGCTTAGAACAGGGGTACGGTGGCTACACCTTC.

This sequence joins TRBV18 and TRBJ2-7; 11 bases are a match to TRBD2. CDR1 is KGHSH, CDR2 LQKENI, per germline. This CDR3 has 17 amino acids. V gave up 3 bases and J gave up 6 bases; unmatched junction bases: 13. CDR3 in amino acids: CASSPRALAGGPGEQYF. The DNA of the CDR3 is TGTGCCAGCTCACCCCGGGCTCTAGCGGGGGGTCCGGGCGAGCAGTACTTC.

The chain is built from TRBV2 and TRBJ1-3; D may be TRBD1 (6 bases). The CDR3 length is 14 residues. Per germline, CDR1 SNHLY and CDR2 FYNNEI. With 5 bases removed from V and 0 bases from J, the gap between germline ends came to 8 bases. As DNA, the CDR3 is TGTGCCAGCAGTCCGGACAGCTCTGGAAACACCATATATTTT. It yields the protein CASSPDSSGNTIYF.

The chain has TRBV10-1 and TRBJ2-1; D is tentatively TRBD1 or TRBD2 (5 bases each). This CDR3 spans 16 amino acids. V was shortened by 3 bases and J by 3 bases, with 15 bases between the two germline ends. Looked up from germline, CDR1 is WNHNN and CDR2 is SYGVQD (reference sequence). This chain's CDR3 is CASSDPGTTNYNEQFF. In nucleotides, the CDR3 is TGCGCCAGCAGTGACCCCGGGACGACCAACTACAATGAGCAGTTCTTC.

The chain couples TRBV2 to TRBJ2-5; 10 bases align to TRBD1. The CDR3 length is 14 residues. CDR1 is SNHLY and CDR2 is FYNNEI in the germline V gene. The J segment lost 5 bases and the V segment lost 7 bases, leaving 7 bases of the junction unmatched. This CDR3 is CASIWTGGVETQYF. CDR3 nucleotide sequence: TGTGCCAGCATCTGGACAGGGGGTGTGGAGACCCAGTACTTC.

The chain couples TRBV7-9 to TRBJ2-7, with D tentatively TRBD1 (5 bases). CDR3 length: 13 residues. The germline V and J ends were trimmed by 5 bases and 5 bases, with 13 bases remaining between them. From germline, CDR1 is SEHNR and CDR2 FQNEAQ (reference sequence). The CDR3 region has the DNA TGTGCCAGCAGCCGTCAGGGTATAGACGAGCAGTACTTC. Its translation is CASSRQGIDEQYF.

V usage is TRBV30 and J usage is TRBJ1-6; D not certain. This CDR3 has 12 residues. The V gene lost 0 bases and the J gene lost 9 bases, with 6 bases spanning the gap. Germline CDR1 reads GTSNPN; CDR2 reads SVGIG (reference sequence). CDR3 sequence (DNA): TGTGCCTGGAGTGTGAACAGTTCACCCCTCCACTTT. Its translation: CAWSVNSSPLHF.

As DNA, the CDR3 is TGTGCCAGCCTCCAGATAGGGAGGTCTGAAGCTTTCTTT. It encodes CASLQIGRSEAFF. The V gene is TRBV6-5, the J gene TRBJ1-1; D gene ambiguous. CDR3 length: 13 residues. V lost 8 bases, J lost 6 bases, and 16 bases lay in between. Germline loops: CDR1 MNHEY, CDR2 SVGAGI.

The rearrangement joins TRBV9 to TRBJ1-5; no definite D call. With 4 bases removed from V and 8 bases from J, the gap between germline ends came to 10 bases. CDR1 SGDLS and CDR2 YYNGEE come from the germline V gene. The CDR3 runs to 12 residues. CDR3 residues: CASSREGEPQHF. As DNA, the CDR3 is TGTGCCAGCAGCCGAGAGGGAGAGCCCCAGCATTTT.

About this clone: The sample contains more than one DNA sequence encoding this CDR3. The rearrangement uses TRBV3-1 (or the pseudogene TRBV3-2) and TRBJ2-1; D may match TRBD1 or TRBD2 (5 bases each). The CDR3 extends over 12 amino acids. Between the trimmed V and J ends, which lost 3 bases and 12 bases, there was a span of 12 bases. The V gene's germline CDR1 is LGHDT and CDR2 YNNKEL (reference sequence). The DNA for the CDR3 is TGTGCCAGCAGCCAGACTGGGACCGGGCAGTTCTTC. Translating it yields CASSQTGTGQFF.